The following is a T cell receptor beta chain sequence with its context. Germline CDR1 LGHNA, CDR2 YNFKEQ. The CDR3 runs to 15 residues. J gave up 6 bases and V 2 bases, and 6 bases lay outside the gene matches. Sequencing used immunoSEQ multiplex PCR; TCRdb keeps in-frame clones, though not all of them. The sample shows about 360,000 clones, roughly 90% of them seen only once. This entry belongs to a study of blood T cell repertoires in COVID-19. V and J are TRBV4-2 and TRBJ2-2, with 7 positions matching TRBD2. This clonotype originated in an older woman with COVID-19, enrolled during active disease. Sequenced: peripheral blood. This CDR3 reads CASSQHGGKPGELFF. The CDR3 DNA reads TGTGCCAGCAGCCAACACGGGGGGAAGCCCGGGGAGCTGTTTTTT.